The clone carrying this T cell receptor beta chain was seen only once. Antigen specificity is unknown. This sample is drawn from a study of T cell repertoires in cytomegalovirus infection. Study background: In the study, CMV epitopes included recently identified HLA-C-restricted and well-studied HLA-B-restricted ones. From public TCR beta signatures came an indication of both CMV infection and matching HLA type. Study-level points and caveats: HLA-C-restricted TCR beta clonotypes specific for CMV led the ex vivo response.

MiXCR, applied by TCRdb to the reads, yields one record per CDR3 protein. The sample includes about 330,000 distinct CDR3 sequences, about 32% of them seen just once. This CDR3 spans 14 amino acids. V lost 8 bases to trimming and J lost 5 bases; unmatched junction nucleotides: 8. The sequence was collected from a human donor in good health (CMV status not recorded). Some clones in this sample may be carry-over from other donors' samples. This chain links TRBV12-3 or TRBV12-4 with TRBJ2-2; 7 bases fit TRBD2. The sample in question was cultured PBMCs, obtained from culture after CMV antigen stimulation. The CDR3 DNA follows: TGTGCCAGCGCGGCGGGGGTAAAGACCGGGGAGCTGTTTTTT. Encoded protein: CASAAGVKTGELFF.